A single sample gave rise to the 14 T cell receptor beta chains below, sequenced in a study of cytomegalovirus exposure and HLA in healthy donors. It was with 60 Vbeta and 13 Jbeta primers that the PCR ran. Only in-frame clones appear in the TCRdb table, and some are missing; sequencing was by immunoSEQ multiplex PCR. Of under 200,000 clones in the sample, over 75% were seen once. The material sequenced was PBMCs. The receptor set was obtained from a human donor in good health.

V and J are TRBV5-1 and TRBJ1-2, with D unclear. Germline-derived CDR1 and CDR2 are SGHRS and YFSETQ. The CDR3 is 12 residues long. V was pared by 2 bases and J by 7 bases, with 9 bases between. As DNA, the CDR3 is TGCGCCAGCAGCTTTGCAGGTTCTGGCTACACCTTC. Translating gives CASSFAGSGYTF. The whole variable domain, filled in from reference TRBV5-1 and TRBJ1-2, reads KAGVTQTPRYLIKTRGQQVTLSCSPISGHRSVSWYQQTPGQGLQFLFEYFSETQRNKGNFPGRFSGRQFSNSRSEMNVSTLELGDSALYLCASSFAGSGYTFGSGTRLTVV.

Concerning this clone itself: The germline gene is not matched at one end of the junction; a read error may be the cause. The rearrangement links TRBV7-7 to TRBJ2-5; 7 nucleotides agree with TRBD1. CDR3 size: 14 residues. The germline CDR1 and CDR2 sequences are SSHAT and FNYEAQ (reference sequence). Written as DNA, the CDR3 is TGTGCTAGCAGCCTGACAGGGTCCGAGGAGACCCAGTACTTC. Protein: CASSLTGSEETQYF. Full variable domain (missing parts from reference TRBV7-7 and TRBJ2-5): GAGVSQSPRYKVTKRGQDVTLRCDPISSHATLYWYQQALGQGPEFLTYFNYEAQPDKSGLPSDRFSAERPEGSISTLTIQRTEQRDSAMYRCASSLTGSEETQYFGPGTRLLVL.

This clone was observed a single time. This chain joins TRBV5-1 and TRBJ2-5, with TRBD2 matching over 8 bases. V lost 4 bases and J lost 5; bases outside the gene matches: 13. Germline loops: CDR1 SGHRS, CDR2 YFSETQ. The CDR3 sequence is 16 residues long. Written as DNA, the CDR3 is TGCGCCAGCAGCCCCGGGGGGGGGACTAGTCGCGAGACCCAGTACTTC. Its translation: CASSPGGGTSRETQYF.

This sequence joins TRBV13 and TRBJ1-1; 7 nucleotides match TRBD1. V gave up 4 bases and J gave up 8 bases; unmatched junction bases: 13. The germline V gene encodes CDR1 PRHDT and CDR2 FYEKMQ (reference sequence). This CDR3 is 15 amino acids long. Here the CDR3 DNA reads TGTGCCAGCAGCTCCCCCCACAGGGGATGGTTCGAAGCTTTCTTT. This codes for CASSSPHRGWFEAFF.

This clone came up a few times. V is TRBV27 and J is TRBJ1-1, with TRBD1 matching over 8 bases. The germline CDR1 and CDR2 sequences are MNHEY and SMNVEV (reference sequence). This CDR3 is 12 amino acids long. V lost 6 bases and J lost 4; bases outside the gene matches: 1. The DNA for the CDR3 is TGTGCCAGCAGACAGGGGGGCACTGAAGCTTTCTTT. Translation: CASRQGGTEAFF.

J is TRBJ2-1 and V is TRBV27; 9 bases fit TRBD1. J lost 7 bases, V lost 7 bases, and 11 bases had no gene match. The CDR3 contains 15 residues. Germline loops: CDR1 MNHEY, CDR2 SMNVEV (reference sequence). In nucleotides, the CDR3 is TGTGCCAGCACAGCCACAGGGGGCGCGGGGAATGAGCAGTTCTTC. Its translation: CASTATGGAGNEQFF.

The chain recombines TRBV2 with TRBJ2-3; TRBD2 is a possible D gene (6 bases). Germline V gives CDR1 SNHLY, CDR2 FYNNEI. The ends were cut back, 8 bases at V and 2 bases at J, with 11 bases in the middle. The CDR3 is 13 amino acids. CDR3 residues: CASGGLYTDTQYF. The CDR3 DNA is TGTGCCAGCGGTGGACTATACACAGATACGCAGTATTTT.

The chain carries TRBV5-1 and TRBJ2-7; D perhaps matches TRBD1 (6 bases). The V end was cut by 2 bases, the J end by 0 bases, with 12 bases between. This CDR3 has 15 amino acids. Germline CDR1 SGHRS, CDR2 YFSETQ. The CDR3 bases are TGCGCCAGCAGCTTTCGGGACACGTACTCCTACGAGCAGTACTTC. Translation gives CASSFRDTYSYEQYF.

The chain has TRBV11-3 and TRBJ2-1, with D tentatively TRBD2 (5 bases). The CDR3 length is 15 residues. CDR1 and CDR2 from the germline V gene are SGHNT and YENEEA. Trimming shortened V by 1 base and J by 1 base, and 8 bases separated the two germline ends. The DNA for the CDR3 is TGTGCCAGCAGCTTAGCCACGGGATCCTACAATGAGCAGTTCTTC. It yields the protein CASSLATGSYNEQFF.

This clone came up once. The V and J genes are TRBV19 and TRBJ2-7; maybe TRBD1 (5 bases). Deletions cut 5 bases from V and 5 bases from J, with 13 bases between. The CDR3 spans 13 residues. Germline lookup yields CDR1 LNHDA and CDR2 SQIVND (reference sequence). The DNA of the CDR3 is TGTGCCAGTAGTGGCAGGGTGTCCCACGAGCAGTACTTC. Translating it yields CASSGRVSHEQYF. Using reference TRBV19 and TRBJ2-7 for the parts outside the CDR3, the full variable domain is DGGITQSPKYLFRKEGQNVTLSCEQNLNHDAMYWYRQDPGQGLRLIYYSQIVNDFQKGDIAEGYSVSREKKESFPLTVTSAQKNPTAFYLCASSGRVSHEQYFGPGTRLTVT.

The chain carries TRBV7-9 and TRBJ2-7, with TRBD1 matching over 10 bases. Unmatched junction bases numbered 7, after V lost 5 bases and J lost 3 bases. Germline loops: CDR1 SEHNR, CDR2 FQNEAQ (reference sequence). The CDR3 sequence is 15 residues long. DNA of the CDR3: TGTGCCAGCAGCCCGGGACAGGGGATTTTCTACGAGCAGTACTTC. Protein product: CASSPGQGIFYEQYF.

The chain couples TRBV19 to TRBJ1-2; tentatively, D is TRBD1 (6 bases). CDR3 length equals 13 residues. CDR1 LNHDA and CDR2 SQIVND come from the germline V gene (reference sequence). Trimming shortened V by 5 bases and J by 3 bases, and 10 bases separated the two germline ends. The CDR3 here is CASSQGGDYGYTF. CDR3 coding DNA: TGTGCCAGTAGTCAAGGGGGGGACTATGGCTACACCTTC.

This clone was counted only a few times. This chain connects TRBV7-8 to TRBJ2-2, with 8 bases identical to TRBD1. CDR3 length equals 16 residues. The germline gives CDR1 SGHVS, CDR2 FQNEAQ. V was pared by 4 bases and J by 1 base, with 5 bases of the junction left unmatched. The CDR3 region has the DNA TGTGCCAGCAGCTCCTTTGGACAGGGGAACACCGGGGAGCTGTTTTTT. As protein: CASSSFGQGNTGELFF.

This sequence joins TRBV4-1 and TRBJ2-1; 7 nucleotides agree with TRBD1. V lost 3 bases to trimming and J lost 5 bases; unmatched junction nucleotides: 7. Per germline, CDR1 MGHRA and CDR2 YSYEKL. The CDR3 covers 15 residues. In DNA form, the CDR3 reads TGCGCCAGCAGCCAGGGGACAGCCACAAACAATGAGCAGTTCTTC. Its protein product is CASSQGTATNNEQFF.